Shown below are 21 T cell receptor beta chains from a single sample sequenced in a study of blood T cell repertoires in COVID-19. This table comes from immunoSEQ multiplex PCR, and its TCRdb copy is limited to in-frame clones, with some not included. The table includes some 670,000 clones, 85% to 90% detected once. What was sequenced was peripheral blood. These receptors were obtained from a woman under 30 with acute or convalescent COVID-19.

The chain joins TRBV29-1 to TRBJ1-4; D is ambiguous. The V end was cut by 6 bases, the J end by 8 bases, with 16 bases between. Per the germline V gene, CDR1 is SQVTM and CDR2 is ANQGSEA. The CDR3 sequence is 13 residues long. CDR3 sequence (DNA): TGCAGCGTCCCGGGCCAGGAGGAAGAAAAACTGTTTTTT. Its protein product is CSVPGQEEEKLFF.

The chain employs TRBV5-4 and TRBJ2-2; 9 bases are a match to TRBD2. The germline V gene has CDR1 SGHNT and CDR2 YYREEE (reference sequence). The CDR3 runs 17 residues. V was pared by 1 base and J by 7 bases, with 11 bases of the junction left unmatched. The chain's CDR3 is CASSLRKLAGSDGELFF. The CDR3, as DNA: TGTGCCAGCAGCTTGCGCAAGCTAGCGGGGTCCGACGGGGAGCTGTTTTTT.

The rearrangement uses TRBV29-1 and TRBJ2-3; D possibly corresponds to TRBD1 (6 bases). This CDR3 is 13 amino acids long. V was cut by 5 bases and J by 2 bases, with 11 bases left in between. CDR1 and CDR2 from the germline V gene are SQVTM and ANQGSEA. The CDR3 bases are TGCAGCGTTCGTAGGACAGCCACAGATACGCAGTATTTT. Protein product: CSVRRTATDTQYF.

The chain employs TRBV5-4 and TRBJ2-5; 8 nucleotides agree with TRBD1. The trim removed 3 bases at V and 5 bases at J, leaving 6 bases unmatched. The CDR3 length is 14 residues. In germline, CDR1 is SGHNT, CDR2 YYREEE (reference sequence). The CDR3 loop reads CASSYHTGGETQYF. Written as DNA, the CDR3 is TGTGCCAGCAGCTACCATACAGGGGGGGAGACCCAGTACTTC.

This chain uses TRBV19 with TRBJ1-2; possible D gene TRBD1, 5 bases. The germline gives CDR1 LNHDA, CDR2 SQIVND (reference sequence). There are 13 residues in the CDR3. Trimming removed 9 bases from V and 4 bases from J, with 15 bases in between. The CDR3 region has the DNA TGTGCCAGCAACACCGGGGGGGGCTATGGCTACACCTTC. Residues: CASNTGGGYGYTF.

V gene TRBV20-1 combines with J gene TRBJ1-2, with 7 bases aligning to TRBD1. Losses at the gene ends were 8 bases for V and 5 bases for J; bases not matched to a gene: 5. Germline CDR1 reads DFQATT; CDR2 reads SNEGSKA (reference sequence). The CDR3 sequence is 11 residues long. CDR3 loop: CSTQGGYGYTF. For the CDR3, the DNA is TGCAGTACTCAGGGGGGATATGGCTACACCTTC.

This clone was detected only once. V is TRBV7-8 and J is TRBJ2-7; TRBD1 is a possible D gene (5 bases). The CDR3 covers 15 residues. V shed 5 bases and J shed 0 bases, with 14 bases lying between them. The V gene's germline CDR1 is SGHVS and CDR2 FQNEAQ. CDR3 sequence (DNA): TGTGCCAGCAGCGAACCTAGGGGTATCTCCTACGAGCAGTACTTC. Protein: CASSEPRGISYEQYF.

This clone was seen once. This chain connects TRBV7-3 to TRBJ1-2; TRBD1 agrees at 8 bases. The junction had 3 bases not matched to a gene; V was cut back by 1 base and J by 8 bases. Germline CDR1 reads SGHTA; CDR2 reads FQGTGA. This CDR3 has 13 amino acids. CDR3 amino acids: CASSLIQGEGYTF. In nucleotides, the CDR3 is TGTGCCAGCAGCTTAATACAGGGGGAAGGCTACACCTTC.

This chain uses TRBV18 with TRBJ1-2; 8 bases agree with TRBD1. The junction had 17 bases not matched to a gene; V was cut back by 3 bases and J by 8 bases. The germline gives CDR1 KGHSH, CDR2 LQKENI. CDR3 length: 17 residues. This CDR3 reads CASSPYRDRNFRRGYTF. DNA for the CDR3: TGTGCCAGCTCACCCTACCGGGACAGGAATTTTCGGAGGGGCTACACCTTC.

The chain combines TRBV6-5 with TRBJ2-7; 8 nucleotides agree with TRBD2. The CDR3 has 16 residues. Germline V CDR1 and CDR2: MNHEY, SVGAGI. Trimming removed 2 bases from V and 0 bases from J; junction bases left unmatched: 6. CDR3 residues: CASSYGVAGSSYEQYF. The CDR3 DNA reads as TGTGCCAGCAGTTACGGGGTAGCGGGGAGCTCCTACGAGCAGTACTTC.

The J gene is TRBJ2-4, the V gene TRBV5-6, with a possible D match to TRBD1 (6 bases). With 0 bases removed from V and 0 bases from J, the gap between germline ends came to 13 bases. Germline V gene data show CDR1 as SGHDT and CDR2 as YYEEEE. CDR3 length: 17 amino acids. The CDR3 bases are TGTGCCAGCAGCTTGGGATCAACAGGGATAGCCAAAAACATTCAGTACTTC. Translating gives CASSLGSTGIAKNIQYF.

This chain joins TRBV4-1 and TRBJ2-1, with D perhaps matching TRBD1 (6 bases). CDR1 MGHRA and CDR2 YSYEKL come from the germline V gene. CDR3 length: 16 amino acids. V gave up 0 bases and J gave up 7 bases, with 16 bases separating them. The CDR3 bases are TGCGCCAGCAGCCAAGAGGGTCCAGGGGTATTAAATGAGCAGTTCTTC. Translating gives CASSQEGPGVLNEQFF.

The chain is built from TRBV25-1 and TRBJ2-1, with TRBD2 identical over 9 bases. The V gene end was trimmed by 5 bases and the J gene end by 6 bases; junction bases not matched to a gene: 5. Germline CDR1 and CDR2: MGHDK and SYGVNS. The CDR3 runs to 14 residues. CDR3 DNA sequence: TGTGCCAGCAGTCGCGGGGGGGCCGGCAATGAGCAGTTCTTC. It codes for CASSRGGAGNEQFF.

The V gene is TRBV6-4, the J gene TRBJ2-7, with 7 positions matching TRBD2. Germline CDR1 reads MRHNA; CDR2 reads SNTAGT. The ends lost 3 bases at V and 0 bases at J; junction bases unmatched: 5. The length of the CDR3 is 15 residues. The CDR3 DNA follows: TGTGCCAGCAGTGAGGGAGCGGGGCCCTCCTACGAGCAGTACTTC. Translation gives CASSEGAGPSYEQYF.

The chain couples TRBV6-5 to TRBJ1-1; D may be TRBD1 (5 bases). V lost 3 bases and J 4 bases, leaving 15 bases between the germline ends. CDR3 length equals 15 residues. The germline gives CDR1 MNHEY, CDR2 SVGAGI. The CDR3 DNA reads TGTGCCAGCAGTTATTCACACGCCCAGGGCACTGAAGCTTTCTTT. Translating gives CASSYSHAQGTEAFF.

This clone was counted once. The J gene is TRBJ1-1, the V gene TRBV6-5; D is possibly TRBD1 (5 bases). The length of the CDR3 is 13 residues. V lost 2 bases to trimming and J lost 6 bases, with 10 bases between them. CDR1 MNHEY and CDR2 SVGAGI come from the germline V gene. The CDR3 protein is CASSYGGGPEAFF. DNA of the CDR3: TGTGCCAGCAGTTACGGCGGGGGTCCTGAAGCTTTCTTT.

The chain recombines TRBV10-3 with TRBJ2-2; tentative D call: TRBD1 (5 bases). The CDR3 covers 15 residues. Trimming removed 2 bases at V and 4 bases at J, with 11 bases between. The germline CDR1 and CDR2 sequences are ENHRY and SYGVKD. The CDR3 protein is CAISEGRGSTGELFF. The CDR3 nucleotides read TGTGCCATCAGTGAGGGAAGGGGAAGCACCGGGGAGCTGTTTTTT.

This clone has a single count. This sequence joins TRBV11-2 and TRBJ2-7, with 7 bases matching TRBD1. The CDR3 totals 13 residues. Germline V gene sequence: CDR1 SGHAT, CDR2 FQNNGV. Trimming at V came to 5 bases and at J to 4 bases, leaving 5 bases not matched to a gene. CDR3 sequence reads: CASSIPDRYEQYF. The CDR3, as DNA: TGTGCCAGCAGCATCCCGGACAGGTACGAGCAGTACTTC.

The gene calls are TRBV6-2 or TRBV6-3 and TRBJ2-7, with D perhaps matching TRBD2 (6 bases). The V gene lost 6 bases and the J gene lost 6 bases, with 15 bases spanning the gap. The CDR3 is made up of 13 amino acids. Germline V gene lookup returns CDR1 MNHEY and CDR2 SVGEGT. CDR3 nucleotides: TGTGCCAGCAGCTCCCTTGGCGGGATCGAGCAGTACTTC. It specifies CASSSLGGIEQYF.

The rearrangement links TRBV5-1 to TRBJ1-1; D perhaps matches TRBD1 (6 bases). The CDR3 runs 15 residues. CDR1 and CDR2 (germline): SGHRS, YFSETQ. With 4 bases removed from V and 3 bases from J, the gap between germline ends came to 16 bases. The DNA for the CDR3 is TGCGCCAGCAGCCCCTACGACAGGTGGGACACTGAAGCTTTCTTT. Residues: CASSPYDRWDTEAFF.

The chain employs TRBV6-6 and TRBJ2-2; D not resolved. CDR3 length: 13 residues. Deletions cut 8 bases from V and 1 base from J, with 8 bases between. The germline CDR1 and CDR2 sequences are MNHNY and SVGAGI (reference sequence). The CDR3 loop is CASSAVNTGELFF. CDR3 nucleotides: TGTGCCAGCTCCGCGGTGAACACCGGGGAGCTGTTTTTT.